The subject of this entry is one T cell receptor beta chain. Its binding antigen is unknown. No base qualities exist here, and no much larger clone lies one base off it. This specimen comes from a study of technical replicates of blood from four donors (dated by TCRdb to 2015 to 2018). The germline V gene sets CDR1 to WSHSY and CDR2 to SAAADI. V loses 3 bases at its end and J loses 5 bases; junction bases beyond the gene matches: 12. Its CDR3 holds 18 amino acids, cysteine through phenylalanine. Only CDR3 DNA is held: 54 bases, read in frame from base 1. Library prep was done by the immunoSEQ multiplex PCR assay. What TCRdb holds here is the immuneACCESS table cut down to in-frame rearrangements. Part of the clones is not present; checked against another copy, under half of the missing clones reflect an unresolved V gene, and the others are unexplained. This sample has tens of thousands of clones in its table, and 93% of those were observed once. The top ten hold about 0.36% of the sample.

The chain uses TRBV10-2 and TRBJ2-2; 10 bases in between match TRBD2. The source of this sequence is a human donor in good health. The sample comprised T cells isolated from PBMCs. The DNA sequence is given as TGCGCCAGCAGTGATGGGGGGAGGAGCGGGAGGGGAACCGGGGAGCTGTTTTTT. This gives the protein CASSDGGRSGRGTGELFF.